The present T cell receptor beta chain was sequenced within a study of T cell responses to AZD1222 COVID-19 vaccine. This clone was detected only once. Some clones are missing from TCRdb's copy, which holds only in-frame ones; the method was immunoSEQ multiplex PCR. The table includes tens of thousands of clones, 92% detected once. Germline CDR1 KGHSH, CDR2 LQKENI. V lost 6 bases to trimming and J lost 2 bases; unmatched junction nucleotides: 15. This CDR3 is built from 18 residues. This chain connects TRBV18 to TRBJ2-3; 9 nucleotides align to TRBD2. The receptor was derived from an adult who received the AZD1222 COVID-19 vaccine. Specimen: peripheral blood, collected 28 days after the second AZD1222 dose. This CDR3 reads CASSPDWGSGRATDTQYF. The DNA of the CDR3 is TGTGCCAGCTCCCCTGACTGGGGTAGCGGGAGAGCCACAGATACGCAGTATTTT.